This TCR beta chain originates from a study of blood T cells in healthy people across ages. Turning to the study itself: T cells yielded about one barcoded beta molecule per two cells through template switching.

Overall study results and limits: It was held that diversity estimates obtained from one million T cells represented underestimates. Unsorted PBMCs blocked a conclusive comparison of naive and antigen-experienced cells.

This clonotype was picked up a small number of times. The target antigen is unknown. Next came a second PCR, run for about 7 to 12 cycles, which used a sample-barcoded 5' primer along with a J-beta primer mix. TCRdb analysed the 5' RACE reads with MiXCR anew, one entry per CDR3 protein. The repertoire holds around 1.5 million distinct CDR3 sequences, with approximately 32% as singletons. Per germline, CDR1 SGHNT and CDR2 YYREEE (reference sequence). CDR3 length: 14 residues. Sequenced sample: blood. V and J are TRBV5-4 and TRBJ2-5; 9 positions match TRBD2. The end of the DNA aligns better with TRBJ2-7, so the J call may be wrong. This sequence was found in a woman aged 25 to 39 in good health. CDR3 loop: CASSDPGLADEQYF. The DNA of the CDR3 is TGTGCCAGCAGCGACCCGGGACTAGCAGACGAGCAGTACTTC.